The entry that follows covers one TCR beta chain sequence. Its antigen remains unknown. TCRdb's table, derived via immunoSEQ multiplex PCR, lists solely in-frame clones and lacks some. The sample carries 25,000 to 35,000 clones, around 89% recorded once. The data were obtained in a study of T cells in localized non-small cell lung cancer. Regarding the study as a whole: Higher blood T cell density went with longer overall survival. Uninvolved adjacent lung had more T cell clonality than any other tissue, topping tumor. Because only a single region of the tumor was sequenced, heterogeneity remains possible. Adjacent lung had a median approximately 57 of the 100 largest tumor clones.

This CDR3 comprises 15 residues. From germline, CDR1 is SGHDT and CDR2 YYEEEE. After removal of 3 bases from V and 7 bases from J, the junction contained 8 bases not matched to a gene. The V and J genes are TRBV5-6 and TRBJ2-2; the match to TRBD2 covers 8 bases. The material sequenced was peripheral blood, taken before any cancer treatment. This sequence was found in a female donor of 60 years or more with stage III squamous cell lung carcinoma. The CDR3 region is CASSWPGTSSGELFF. CDR3 DNA sequence: TGTGCCAGCAGCTGGCCCGGGACTAGTAGCGGGGAGCTGTTTTTT.